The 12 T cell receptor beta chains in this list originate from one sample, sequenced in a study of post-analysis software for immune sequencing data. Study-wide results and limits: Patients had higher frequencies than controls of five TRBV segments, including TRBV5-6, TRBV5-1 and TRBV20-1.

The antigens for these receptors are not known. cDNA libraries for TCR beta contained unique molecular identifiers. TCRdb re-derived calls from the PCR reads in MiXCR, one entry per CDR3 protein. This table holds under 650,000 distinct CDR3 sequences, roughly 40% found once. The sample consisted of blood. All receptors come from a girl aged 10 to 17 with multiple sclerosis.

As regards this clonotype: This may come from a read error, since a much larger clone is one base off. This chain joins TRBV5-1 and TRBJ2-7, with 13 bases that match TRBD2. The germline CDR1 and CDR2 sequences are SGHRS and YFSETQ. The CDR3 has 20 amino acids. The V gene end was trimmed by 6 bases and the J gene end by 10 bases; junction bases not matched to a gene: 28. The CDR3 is CASTPGGLAGVDAWKEAQYF. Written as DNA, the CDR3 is TGCGCCAGCACTCCCGGCGGACTAGCGGGAGTTGATGCTTGGAAAGAGGCCCAGTACTTC.

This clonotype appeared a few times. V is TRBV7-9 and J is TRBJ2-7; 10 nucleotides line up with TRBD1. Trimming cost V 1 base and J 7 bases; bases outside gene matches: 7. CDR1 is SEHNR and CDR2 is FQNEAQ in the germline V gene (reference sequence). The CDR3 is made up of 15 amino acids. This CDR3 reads CASSLGTGGADEQYF. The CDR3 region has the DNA TGTGCCAGCAGCTTAGGGACAGGGGGGGCGGATGAGCAGTACTTC.

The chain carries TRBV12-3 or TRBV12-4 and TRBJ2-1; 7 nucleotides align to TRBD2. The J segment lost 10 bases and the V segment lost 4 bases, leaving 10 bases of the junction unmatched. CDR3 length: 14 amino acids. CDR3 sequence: CASSSWDYLREQFF. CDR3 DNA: TGTGCCAGCAGTTCTTGGGACTACCTTAGGGAGCAGTTCTTC.

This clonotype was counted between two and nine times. The CDR3 nucleotides read TGTGCCAGCAGCCCAACAGGAAGGGCGAACACTGAAGCTTTCTTT. Translation: CASSPTGRANTEAFF. This chain connects TRBV7-9 to TRBJ1-1; tentatively, D is TRBD1 (5 bases). With 5 bases removed from V and 1 base from J, the gap between germline ends came to 14 bases. CDR1 is SEHNR, CDR2 FQNEAQ, per germline (reference sequence). The CDR3 runs to 15 residues.

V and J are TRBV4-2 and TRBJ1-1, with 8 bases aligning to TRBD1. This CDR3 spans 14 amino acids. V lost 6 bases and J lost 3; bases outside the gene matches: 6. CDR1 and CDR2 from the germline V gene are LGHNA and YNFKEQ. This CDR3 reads CASRYRGSDTEAFF. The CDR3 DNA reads TGTGCCAGCAGGTACAGGGGGTCGGACACTGAAGCTTTCTTT.

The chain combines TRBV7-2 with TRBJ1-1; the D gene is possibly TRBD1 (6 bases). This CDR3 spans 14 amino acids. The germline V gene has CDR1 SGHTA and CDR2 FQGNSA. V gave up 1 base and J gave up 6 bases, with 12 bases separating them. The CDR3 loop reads CASSLEYQGPEAFF. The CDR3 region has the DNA TGTGCCAGCAGCTTAGAATATCAGGGGCCTGAAGCTTTCTTT.

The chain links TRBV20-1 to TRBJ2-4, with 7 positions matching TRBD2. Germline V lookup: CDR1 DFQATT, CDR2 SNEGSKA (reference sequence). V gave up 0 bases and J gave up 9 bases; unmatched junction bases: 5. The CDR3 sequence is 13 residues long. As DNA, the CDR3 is TGCAGTGCTAGAGATCCGGGGGGAGGCATTCAGTACTTC. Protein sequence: CSARDPGGGIQYF.

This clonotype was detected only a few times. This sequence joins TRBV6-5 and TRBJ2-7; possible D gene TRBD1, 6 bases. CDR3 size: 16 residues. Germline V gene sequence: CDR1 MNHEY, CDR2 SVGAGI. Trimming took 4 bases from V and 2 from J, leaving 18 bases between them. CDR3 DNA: TGTGCCAGCAGTTCACTAGGACAGTCGAGGCCCTACGAGCAGTACTTC. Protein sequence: CASSSLGQSRPYEQYF.

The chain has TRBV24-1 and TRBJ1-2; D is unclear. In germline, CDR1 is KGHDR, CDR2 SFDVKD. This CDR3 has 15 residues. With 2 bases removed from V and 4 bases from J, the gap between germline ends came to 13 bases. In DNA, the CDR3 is TGTGCCACCAGTGATTCACACGAAGCCCTCTATGGCTACACCTTC. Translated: CATSDSHEALYGYTF.

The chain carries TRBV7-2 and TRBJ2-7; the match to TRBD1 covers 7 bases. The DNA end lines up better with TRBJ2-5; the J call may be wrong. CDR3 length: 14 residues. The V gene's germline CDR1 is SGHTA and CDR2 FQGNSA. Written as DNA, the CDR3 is TGTGCCAGCAGCCTGACGACAGGGCACGAGACCCAGTACTTC. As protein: CASSLTTGHETQYF.

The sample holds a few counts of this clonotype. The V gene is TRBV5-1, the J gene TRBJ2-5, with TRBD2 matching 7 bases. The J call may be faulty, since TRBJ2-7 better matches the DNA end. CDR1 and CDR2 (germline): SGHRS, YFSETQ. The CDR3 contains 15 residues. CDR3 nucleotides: TGCGCCAGCACCCGCCTGGGACTAATATGGGACGAGCAGTACTTC. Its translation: CASTRLGLIWDEQYF.

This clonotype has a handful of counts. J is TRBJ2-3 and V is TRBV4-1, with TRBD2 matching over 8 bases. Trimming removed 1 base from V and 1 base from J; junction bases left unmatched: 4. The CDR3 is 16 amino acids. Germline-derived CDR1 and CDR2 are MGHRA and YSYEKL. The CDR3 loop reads CASSQGAGEGTDTQYF. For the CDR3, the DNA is TGCGCCAGCAGCCAAGGAGCGGGAGAGGGCACAGATACGCAGTATTTT.